Below, one T cell receptor beta chain is given with its context. Its antigen remains unidentified. The data originate from a study of T cells in Graves' hyperthyroidism and ophthalmopathy. Broader study findings: Classification by a 13 V-J model distinguished ophthalmopathy from stable hyperthyroidism. Blood also contained most expanded thyroid clonotypes above 0.001. Model predictions of ophthalmopathy came a median 6.5 months before onset.

Exclusion followed for patients with uncontrolled infection, other autoimmune disease, pregnancy or lactation. Regions amplified from RNA transcripts were the TCR beta CDR3 regions. The TCR CDR3 first-round RT-PCR relied on the HTBI primer set. TCRdb ran MiXCR on the multiplex PCR reads and lists one entry per CDR3 protein. This sample has 150,000 or so distinct CDR3 sequences, with 8% to 9.5% found just once. Trimming removed 1 base from V and 5 bases from J, with 14 bases in between. Germline V lookup: CDR1 LGHNA, CDR2 YNFKEQ. The length of the CDR3 is 15 residues. The genes are TRBV4-2 and TRBJ2-5; the D gene is possibly TRBD2 (7 bases). This clonotype was sampled from a young woman with Graves' hyperthyroidism that later progressed to Graves' ophthalmopathy. Sample: blood. The CDR3 spells CASSQVRGAGETQYF. The CDR3 bases are TGTGCCAGCAGCCAAGTCCGGGGGGCGGGGGAGACCCAGTACTTC.